The clone carrying this T cell receptor beta chain is a singleton in its sample. Its antigen is not identified. This CDR3 region has 16 residues. J was trimmed by 2 bases and V by 4 bases; bases with no gene match: 7. Germline CDR1 reads MNHNY; CDR2 reads SVGAGI (reference sequence). Genomic DNA came from blood conventional CD4+ T cells gated CD25-low CD127-high. The record originates from a study of regulatory and conventional T cells in RAG deficiency. Assay used: immunoSEQ multiplex PCR; TCRdb lists only in-frame clones, some missing. The sample yields roughly 28,000 clones, 90% to 95% seen once. Broader study findings: Omenn patients showed >80% Treg-Tconv overlap and shorter CDR3 lengths. Shannon entropy was markedly lower and Simpson indices higher in RAG-deficient patients than control T-cell subsets.

These same records also appear under a second study, on regulatory T cells. That paper notes: The primer mix had 52 TRBV and 13 TRBJ primers.

This receptor was identified in a human donor in good health. The J gene is TRBJ2-7, the V gene TRBV6-6; 11 positions agree with TRBD1. Sequenced input: CD25- CD4+ T cells sorted from blood. This CDR3 reads CASSFLGTGGAYEQYF. CDR3 bases: TGTGCCAGCAGTTTCCTCGGGACAGGGGGGGCCTACGAGCAGTACTTC.